Listed below are T cell receptor beta chains from one sample, sequenced in a study of blood T cell repertoires in COVID-19. Only in-frame clones appear in the TCRdb table, and some are missing; sequencing was by immunoSEQ multiplex PCR. This sample yields about 59,000 clones, of which 81% are seen a single time; 25% to 35% belongs to the top ten. The sample comprised peripheral blood. The receptors derive from a woman older than 75 with active or convalescent COVID-19. CDR3s include the opening cysteine and the closing phenylalanine or tryptophan. The D gene is left open where the match is weak. The size of a clone is reported for some rows only, either as once, few or many, or as a class for expanded clones.

V	J	D	size	CDR3	DNA
TRBV3-1/TRBV3-2	TRBJ2-1	TRBD2	-	CASSQGGAHEQFF	TGTGCCAGCAGCCAGGGAGGGGCCCATGAGCAGTTCTTC
TRBV2	TRBJ1-2	-	-	CASRQEASGYTF	TGTGCCAGCAGGCAAGAAGCCTCCGGCTACACCTTC
TRBV5-4	TRBJ2-2	TRBD1	-	CASSLGQGFTGELFF	TGTGCCAGCAGCTTGGGACAGGGTTTTACCGGGGAGCTGTTTTTT
TRBV9	TRBJ2-3	-	few	CASSPLFQRDTQYF	TGTGCCAGCAGCCCCTTATTCCAGCGTGATACGCAGTATTTT
TRBV6-4	TRBJ1-1	-	-	CAGLQGTLSTEAFF	TGTGCCGGATTGCAGGGCACTCTAAGTACTGAAGCTTTCTTT
TRBV28	TRBJ2-6	-	-	CASSSGGAGANVLTF	TGTGCCAGCAGTTCTGGAGGGGCTGGGGCCAACGTCCTGACTTTC
TRBV10-3	TRBJ2-1	-	-	CAISDEGGGYNEQFF	TGTGCCATCAGTGATGAGGGGGGGGGTTACAATGAGCAGTTCTTC
TRBV27	TRBJ1-1	-	-	CASRNDLNTEAFF	TGTGCCAGCAGAAATGACTTGAACACTGAAGCTTTCTTT
TRBV19	TRBJ1-5	-	-	CASSSAGALVLGQPQHF	TGTGCCAGTAGTTCTGCGGGGGCTTTGGTTCTAGGGCAGCCCCAGCATTTT
TRBV19	TRBJ2-1	TRBD1	few	CASRRDSSYNEQFF	TGTGCCAGTAGGAGGGACAGCTCCTACAATGAGCAGTTCTTC
TRBV7-9	TRBJ1-1	-	-	CASSLDGSGLNEAFF	TGTGCCAGCAGCTTAGACGGATCAGGATTAAACGAAGCTTTCTTT
TRBV27	TRBJ1-5	-	-	CASSSHSNQPQHF	TGTGCCAGCAGTTCCCATAGCAATCAGCCCCAGCATTTT
TRBV7-2	TRBJ2-3	TRBD2	-	CASSQTSGGEFTQYF	TGTGCCAGCAGCCAGACTAGCGGGGGGGAGTTCACGCAGTATTTT
TRBV6-2/TRBV6-3	TRBJ1-2	TRBD1	-	CASSYSDRGQGGYTF	TGTGCCAGCAGTTACTCTGACAGGGGGCAAGGTGGCTACACCTTC
TRBV11-2	TRBJ2-5	-	-	CASSLGGAETQYF	TGTGCCAGCAGCTTAGGGGGCGCAGAGACCCAGTACTTC
TRBV24-1	TRBJ1-2	-	-	CATNSGGANDVLYGYTF	TGTGCCACCAACTCCGGAGGAGCGAATGACGTTCTGTATGGCTACACCTTC
TRBV12-5	TRBJ2-2	TRBD1	-	CASGRTGNTGELFF	TGTGCTAGTGGCCGGACAGGGAACACCGGGGAGCTGTTTTTT
TRBV5-4	TRBJ2-5	-	-	CASSLVLRGATQETQYF	TGTGCCAGCAGCTTGGTGCTCCGGGGGGCTACACAAGAGACCCAGTACTTC
TRBV4-3	TRBJ2-1	TRBD2	-	CASSQASGGAYNEQFF	TGCGCCAGCAGCCAAGCTTCCGGGGGGGCCTACAATGAGCAGTTCTTC
TRBV27	TRBJ2-5	-	-	CASSLWAGTQYF	TGTGCCAGCAGTTTATGGGCTGGCACCCAGTACTTC
TRBV2	TRBJ1-1	-	-	CASSEVSGRGMNTEAFF	TGTGCCAGCAGTGAAGTTTCCGGCAGGGGCATGAACACTGAAGCTTTCTTT
TRBV9	TRBJ2-5	-	few	CASSVTGETQYF	TGTGCCAGCAGCGTAACGGGTGAGACCCAGTACTTC
TRBV6-5	TRBJ2-7	TRBD1	-	CASSYGTGDYEQYF	TGTGCCAGCAGTTACGGGACAGGGGATTACGAGCAGTACTTC
TRBV3-1/TRBV3-2	TRBJ2-1	TRBD2	-	CASSQDTSGGNEQFF	TGTGCCAGCAGCCAAGATACTAGCGGGGGCAATGAGCAGTTCTTC
TRBV24-1	TRBJ2-7	TRBD2	-	CATSDSGRGGVYEQYF	TGTGCCACCAGTGATTCAGGACGGGGAGGGGTTTACGAGCAGTACTTC
TRBV4-3	TRBJ2-3	-	-	CASSQDQQTDTQYF	TGCGCCAGCAGCCAAGATCAACAGACAGATACGCAGTATTTT
TRBV6-2/TRBV6-3	TRBJ2-5	TRBD1	-	CASSGQAQETQYF	TGTGCCAGCAGCGGACAGGCCCAAGAGACCCAGTACTTC
TRBV5-1	TRBJ1-6	TRBD1	-	CASSLGQGNSPLHF	TGCGCCAGCAGCTTGGGACAGGGTAATTCACCCCTCCACTTT
TRBV2	TRBJ1-6	TRBD1	-	CASNRDRGTSYNSPLHF	TGTGCCAGCAACCGGGACAGGGGTACCTCCTATAATTCACCCCTCCACTTT